This TCR beta chain was retrieved from a study of CD8 T cells in ankylosing spondylitis (dated by TCRdb to the late 2010s). At the level of the whole study: The study profiled T cell receptor beta repertoires in healthy donors and ankylosing spondylitis patients to find disease-linked TCR variants. In total, the full study cohort was made up of roughly 100 healthy donors and 25 or so ankylosing spondylitis patients. Peripheral blood was sampled, and synovial fluid was also collected from ankylosing spondylitis patients. Results and caveats for the whole study, not just this receptor: The disease-linked clones were reported to be significantly enriched in matched synovial fluid samples from ankylosing spondylitis patients. Some of the motif variants had been reported before in the synovial fluid and blood of reactive arthritis patients, a finding that suggests common disease-initiation mechanisms. Blood from ankylosing spondylitis patients appeared to be characterized by a TCR beta motif made up of several highly homologous amino acid variants. The disease-linked clones had a CD8+ phenotype and were found at relatively low frequencies in peripheral blood.

Sequenced using an Illumina HiSeq 2500. Quantitative 5'-RACE with molecular barcodes was the method used to prepare the TCR beta libraries. The paper's data handling went like this. A new computational method based on a probabilistic model of VDJ rearrangement was used to identify disease-linked TCR variants. TCRdb reran the public reads through fastp at Q25 and MiXCR, keeping productive beta chains. Every entry covers one CDR3 protein and lists the most common genes and DNA from its rows. These V and J calls derive from TCRdb rather than the authors' analysis. Within this sample are about 540,000 distinct CDR3 sequences, with approximately 12% of them counted one time only. About 6.8% of the sample is taken by the ten largest. Via the germline V gene (reference sequence), CDR1 is SEHNR and CDR2 FQNEAQ. The CDR3 sequence holds 12 residues, the cysteine and phenylalanine included. Just CDR3 DNA is preserved here, 36 bases in frame from base 1. V is pared back by 5 bases and J by 3 bases, with 8 bases lying between the germline termini.

With respect to this clonotype: There is no known antigen for this receptor. No much larger clone is present one base from it, and per-base qualities are unavailable.

Sequencing was carried out using blood, either unsorted or a sorted T cell fraction (not recorded which). The sequence is built from TRBV7-9 and TRBJ2-7; the D segment cannot be called with confidence. The sequence was obtained from a male donor with ankylosing spondylitis. The encoded CDR3 is CASSERDYEQYF. The DNA reads TGTGCCAGCAGCGAAAGGGACTACGAGCAGTACTTC.